The 13 T cell receptor beta chains below were found in one sample sequenced in a study of cytomegalovirus exposure and HLA in healthy donors. Primers for the PCR totalled 60 Vbeta and 13 Jbeta. Repertoires were generated with immunoSEQ multiplex PCR, while TCRdb's copy carries only in-frame clones and drops some. The table records roughly 140,000 clones, approximately 73% of them present only once. Sequenced material: PBMCs. These receptors all stem from a human donor in good health.

This chain connects TRBV21-1 to TRBJ1-2; the D call of TRBD1 is as the table states it, not checked on the DNA. TRBV21-1 corresponds to a pseudogene. This CDR3 region has 15 residues. The CDR3 spells CASSKIGDRGDGYTF. DNA of the CDR3: TGTGCCAGCAGCAAAATAGGCGACAGGGGGGATGGCTACACCTTC.

The rearrangement joins TRBV18 to TRBJ2-3; TRBD1 matches 7 bases. Germline V CDR1 and CDR2: KGHSH, LQKENI. V lost 8 bases, J lost 2 bases, and 7 bases stayed unmatched. The CDR3 is 14 amino acids. In nucleotides, the CDR3 is TGTGCCAGCCGCCCCGGGACAGCCACAGATACGCAGTATTTT. Amino acids: CASRPGTATDTQYF.

The rearrangement joins TRBV29-1 to TRBJ2-3, with D maybe TRBD1 (5 bases). This CDR3 region has 14 residues. Germline V gene sequence: CDR1 SQVTM, CDR2 ANQGSEA. Trimming shortened V by 6 bases and J by 0 bases, and 13 bases separated the two germline ends. CDR3 bases: TGCAGCGTGCACAGGATTACTAGCACAGATACGCAGTATTTT. Protein sequence: CSVHRITSTDTQYF.

The chain uses TRBV5-5 and TRBJ2-3, with a weak D call TRBD2 (5 bases). The CDR3 is 16 residues long. Trimming removed 1 base from V and 2 bases from J, with 14 bases in between. The germline CDR1 and CDR2 sequences are SGHKS and YYEKEE (reference sequence). The CDR3 sequence: CASSLKEDSDTDTQYF. For the CDR3, the DNA is TGTGCCAGCAGCTTGAAGGAGGACTCGGACACAGATACGCAGTATTTT.

This chain links TRBV21-1 with TRBJ2-1; the DNA was not used to check the table's D call, TRBD2. TRBV21-1 is a listed pseudogene. This CDR3 region has 15 residues. The CDR3 sequence: CASSKRREGRNEQFF. For the CDR3, the DNA is TGTGCCAGCAGCAAACGGCGGGAGGGCCGTAATGAGCAGTTCTTC.

The CDR3: CASSVDRGWTGELFF. CDR3 DNA sequence: TGTGCCAGCAGCGTAGATCGGGGGTGGACCGGGGAGCTGTTTTTT. The V and J genes are TRBV9 and TRBJ2-2; perhaps TRBD2 as D (6 bases). The CDR3 has 15 residues. Germline V gene data show CDR1 as SGDLS and CDR2 as YYNGEE. Trimming pared 0 bases from V and 5 bases from J, leaving 11 bases between.

Only one count was recorded for this clone. This chain links TRBV7-3 with TRBJ2-3, with 7 bases identical to TRBD1. The CDR3 sequence is 15 residues long. V shed 0 bases and J 3 bases; nucleotides not matched to a gene: 3. Germline loops: CDR1 SGHTA, CDR2 FQGTGA. The CDR3 spells CASSLTGTVTDTQYF. The DNA for the CDR3 is TGTGCCAGCAGCTTAACGGGGACAGTAACAGATACGCAGTATTTT. Supplemented by reference TRBV7-3 and TRBJ2-3, the full variable domain reads GAGVSQTPSNKVTEKGKYVELRCDPISGHTALYWYRQSLGQGPEFLIYFQGTGAADDSGLPNDRFFAVRPEGSVSTLKIQRTERGDSAVYLCASSLTGTVTDTQYFGPGTRLTVL.

This clone was recorded a few times. The chain combines TRBV5-1 with TRBJ2-2; 8 nucleotides agree with TRBD1. This CDR3 has 13 amino acids. The trim removed 4 bases at V and 13 bases at J, leaving 9 bases unmatched. Germline V gives CDR1 SGHRS, CDR2 YFSETQ. CDR3 DNA sequence: TGCGCCAGCAGCCCCAGGACAGGGCTTAGGCTGTTTTTT. Translating gives CASSPRTGLRLFF.

This chain links TRBV19 with TRBJ2-7, with 9 bases lining up with TRBD1. Germline assignment: CDR1 LNHDA and CDR2 SQIVND (reference sequence). Trimming took 1 base from V and 3 from J; bases not matched to a gene: 1. This CDR3 spans 14 amino acids. CDR3 in DNA: TGTGCCAGTAGTATAGGGACAGGGGACTACGAGCAGTACTTC. It codes for CASSIGTGDYEQYF.

This clone was seen only a few times. The chain uses TRBV10-3 and TRBJ1-2, with 9 bases identical to TRBD1. Germline V gene lookup returns CDR1 ENHRY and CDR2 SYGVKD. This CDR3 is 14 amino acids long. The J segment lost 5 bases and the V segment lost 4 bases, leaving 5 bases of the junction unmatched. Here the CDR3 reads CAISVGTGSYGYTF. For the CDR3, the DNA is TGTGCCATCAGTGTTGGGACAGGGTCGTATGGCTACACCTTC.

The chain carries TRBV5-1 and TRBJ2-7, with 8 bases matching TRBD1. CDR3 size: 15 residues. Trimming took 4 bases from V and 7 from J; bases not matched to a gene: 13. Germline V gene lookup returns CDR1 SGHRS and CDR2 YFSETQ. The CDR3 nucleotides read TGCGCCAGCAGCCTCTCCGGGACAGGTTTTTGGGAGCAGTACTTC. Protein product: CASSLSGTGFWEQYF.

The gene calls are TRBV4-2 and TRBJ1-5; 7 bases are shared with TRBD1. CDR3 size: 15 residues. CDR1 and CDR2 from the germline V gene are LGHNA and YNFKEQ. V trimming: 4 bases; J trimming: 0 bases; junction bases outside the gene matches: 3. CDR3 nucleotide sequence: TGTGCCAGCAGCCCGGGACAGCATAGCAATCAGCCCCAGCATTTT. Its translation: CASSPGQHSNQPQHF.

This chain links TRBV2 with TRBJ2-6; D possibly corresponds to TRBD1 (6 bases). V was pared by 0 bases and J by 2 bases, with 17 bases between. The CDR3 totals 19 residues. Germline V gene lookup returns CDR1 SNHLY and CDR2 FYNNEI. The CDR3 DNA reads TGTGCCAGCAGTGAAGCTGGGGGCAGGGACCTTACTGGGGCCAACGTCCTGACTTTC. Its protein product is CASSEAGGRDLTGANVLTF.